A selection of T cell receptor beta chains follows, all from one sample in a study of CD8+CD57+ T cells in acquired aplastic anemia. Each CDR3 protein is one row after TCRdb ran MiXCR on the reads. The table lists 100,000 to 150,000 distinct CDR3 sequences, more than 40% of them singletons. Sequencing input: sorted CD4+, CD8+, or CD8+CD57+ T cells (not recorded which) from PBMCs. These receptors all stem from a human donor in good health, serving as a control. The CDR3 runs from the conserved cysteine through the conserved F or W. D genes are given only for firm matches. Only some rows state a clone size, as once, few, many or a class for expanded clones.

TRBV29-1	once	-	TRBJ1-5	TGCAGCGTTGTTTTTGGGGCAGGGCTAATAGGCAATCAGCCCCAGCATTTT	CSVVFGAGLIGNQPQHF
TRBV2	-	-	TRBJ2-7	TGTGCCACCGGACCACACGAGCAGTACTTC	CATGPHEQYF
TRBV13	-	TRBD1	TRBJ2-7	TGTGCCAGCAGCTTAAAGGGACAGGCGTACGAGCAGTACTTC	CASSLKGQAYEQYF
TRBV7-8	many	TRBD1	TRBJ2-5	TGTGCCAGCAGCGATGACAGGGGGAACCAAGAGACCCAGTACTTC	CASSDDRGNQETQYF
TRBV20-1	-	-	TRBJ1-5	TGCAGTGCTATAGACTTGGACGCCGACTATCAGCCCCAGCATTTT	CSAIDLDADYQPQHF
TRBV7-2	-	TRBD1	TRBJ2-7	TGTGCCAGCAGCCGCCGGGACAGGGAGGCCGGGGAGCTGTACTTC	CASSRRDREAGELYF
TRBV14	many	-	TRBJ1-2	TGTGCCAGCAGCCAAGACCCCAGAACTAACTATGGCTACACCTTC	CASSQDPRTNYGYTF
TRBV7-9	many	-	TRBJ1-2	TGTGCCAGCAGCTTAGTCCCTTCAGCTTTTGACTATGGCTACACCTTC	CASSLVPSAFDYGYTF
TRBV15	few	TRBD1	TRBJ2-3	TGTGCCACCAGCAGAGCCGGGACAGGGGAAGATACGCAGTATTTT	CATSRAGTGEDTQYF
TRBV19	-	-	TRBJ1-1	TGTGCCAGTAGTACCCAAGACAGCGTCTTCACTGAAGCTTTCTTT	CASSTQDSVFTEAFF
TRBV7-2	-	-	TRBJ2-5	TGTGCCAGCACCCTAGTGCGCGAGACCCAGTACTTC	CASTLVRETQYF
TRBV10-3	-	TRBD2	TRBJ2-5	TGTGCCATCAGTAGCGGGGGGTTGTGGACCCAGTACTTC	CAISSGGLWTQYF
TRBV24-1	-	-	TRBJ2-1	TGTGCCACCAGCTGGACGGAAAGGGAACATGAGCAGTTCTTC	CATSWTEREHEQFF
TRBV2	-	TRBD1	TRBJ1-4	TGTGCCAGCAGGCAGGACAGGACACTGGAACCGTTTTTT	CASRQDRTLEPFF
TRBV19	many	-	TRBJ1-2	TGTGCCAGTTCAGACCGCAGGGTTAGTGGCTACACCTTC	CASSDRRVSGYTF
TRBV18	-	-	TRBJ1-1	TGTGCCAGCTCATCCTCGGACGGGTATAATGAAGCTTTCTTT	CASSSSDGYNEAFF
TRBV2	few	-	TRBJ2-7	TGTGCCAGCAGGAGAGGTGGTTACGAGCAGTACTTC	CASRRGGYEQYF
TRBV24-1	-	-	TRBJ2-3	TGTGCCACCAGTTGCCGTCCAGGCACAGATACGCAGTATTTT	CATSCRPGTDTQYF
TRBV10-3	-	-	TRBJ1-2	TGTGCCACCTACACTCGGGCGGGCACCCTAAACAGCGGATATGGCTACACCTTC	CATYTRAGTLNSGYGYTF
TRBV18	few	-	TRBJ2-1	TGTGCCAGCTCACGCGTAGCCTACAATGAGCAGTTCTTC	CASSRVAYNEQFF
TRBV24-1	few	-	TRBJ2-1	TGTGCCACCAGTGATTCAAACAATGAGCAGTTCTTC	CATSDSNNEQFF
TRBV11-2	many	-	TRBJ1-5	TGTGCCAGCAGCTTCTCCCGGGTGGATCAGCCCCAGCATTTT	CASSFSRVDQPQHF
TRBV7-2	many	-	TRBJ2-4	TGTGCCAGCAGCGCCCGCCCTGGAAACATTCAGTACTTC	CASSARPGNIQYF
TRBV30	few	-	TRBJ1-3	TGTGCCTGGGGAGAGGGTAGGGTCCGACCTGGAAACACCATATATTTT	CAWGEGRVRPGNTIYF
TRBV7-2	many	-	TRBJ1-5	TGTGCCAGCAGCTTAGAGAGGGGCAATCAGCCCCAGCATTTT	CASSLERGNQPQHF
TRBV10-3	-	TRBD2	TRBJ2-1	TGTGCCATCAGTGGAGGGAGGGCCGATGAGCAGTTCTTC	CAISGGRADEQFF
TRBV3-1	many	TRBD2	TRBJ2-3	TGTGCCAGCATCCCACGGGGGGGCACAGATACGCAGTATTTT	CASIPRGGTDTQYF
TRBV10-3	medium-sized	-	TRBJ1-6	TGTGCCATCAGTGAAGGGGCGAATTCACCCCTCCACTTT	CAISEGANSPLHF
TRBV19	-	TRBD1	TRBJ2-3	TGTGCCAGTAGTCCTCGGACAGGGAAGTCGGATACGCAGTATTTT	CASSPRTGKSDTQYF
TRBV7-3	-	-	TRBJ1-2	TGTGCCAGCAGCCCCGCCAGGGATCGCGGCTACATCTTC	CASSPARDRGYIF
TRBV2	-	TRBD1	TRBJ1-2	TGTGCCAGCAGTCATGGACAGGGCTATGGCTACACCTTC	CASSHGQGYGYTF
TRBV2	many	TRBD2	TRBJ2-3	TGTGCCAGCAGTCCCCGGGGGGGGCCCCGGGATACGCAGTATTTT	CASSPRGGPRDTQYF
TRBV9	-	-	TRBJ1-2	TGTGCCAGCAGCCCGGGGAGGGGACGAGGCTACACCTTC	CASSPGRGRGYTF
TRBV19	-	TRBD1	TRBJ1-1	TGTGCCAGTAGTATCTCCCGGGACAGGGGTATCGCTTTCTTT	CASSISRDRGIAFF
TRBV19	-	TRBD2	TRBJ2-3	TGTGCCAGTAGCACCCCCGGGACTAGCGGGACCACAGATACGCAGTATTTT	CASSTPGTSGTTDTQYF